This T cell receptor beta chain is drawn from a study of blood T cells in healthy people across ages. The germline gives CDR1 SGHTA, CDR2 FQGNSA. The CDR3 is made up of 14 amino acids. V gave up 4 bases and J gave up 8 bases; unmatched junction bases: 10. Alongside a J-beta primer mix, a sample-barcoded 5' primer served in a second PCR lasting roughly 6 to 12 cycles. Every cDNA molecule bore a tag from a template-switch adaptor containing 12 random nucleotides. TCRdb recomputed calls from the 5' RACE reads with MiXCR, one row per CDR3 protein. The data contain hundreds of thousands of distinct CDR3 sequences, around half of them singletons. Study-wide points: Unknown donor CMV status possibly confounded expanded clonotype changes. Roughly linearly, TCR beta diversity per million T cells fell as age increased.

To note about this clonotype: Its antigen is still unknown.

Material: blood. The clonotype was recovered from an elderly man in good health. The chain links TRBV7-2 to TRBJ1-2; 7 bases agree with TRBD1. The chain's CDR3 is CASSSSDRTGGYTF. Here the CDR3 DNA reads TGTGCCAGCAGCTCATCGGACAGGACAGGAGGCTACACCTTC.